This T cell receptor beta chain was found in a study of identifying expanded T cells in peripheral blood. V lost 5 bases to trimming and J lost 1 base, with 14 bases between them. The CDR3 has 15 amino acids. The germline V gene encodes CDR1 SGHTA and CDR2 FQGNSA. This table comes from immunoSEQ multiplex PCR, and its TCRdb copy is limited to in-frame clones, with some not included. Found here are approximately 94,000 clones, 75% to 90% of them singletons; the top ten hold just over 5.5%. Material: blood. The chain joins TRBV7-2 to TRBJ1-1; D gene unclear. This receptor was identified in a person aged 18-69 years in good health. The CDR3 DNA follows: TGTGCCAGCAGCCGAGCAGCAAGACAGAACACTGAAGCTTTCTTT. Amino acid sequence: CASSRAARQNTEAFF.